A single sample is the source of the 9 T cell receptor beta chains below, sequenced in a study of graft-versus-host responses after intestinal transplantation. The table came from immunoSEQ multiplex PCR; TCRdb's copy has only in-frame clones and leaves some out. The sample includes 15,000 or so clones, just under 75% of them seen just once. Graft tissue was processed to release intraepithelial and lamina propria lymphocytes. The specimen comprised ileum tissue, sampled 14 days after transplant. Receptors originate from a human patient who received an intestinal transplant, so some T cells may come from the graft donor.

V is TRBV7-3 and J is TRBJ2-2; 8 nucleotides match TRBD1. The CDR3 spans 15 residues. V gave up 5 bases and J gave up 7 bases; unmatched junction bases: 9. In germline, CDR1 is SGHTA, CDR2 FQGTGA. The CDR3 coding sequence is TGTGCCAGCAGCCCTTCCGAGACAGGGGTCGGGGAGCTGTTTTTT. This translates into CASSPSETGVGELFF. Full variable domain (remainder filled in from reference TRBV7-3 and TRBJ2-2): GAGVSQTPSNKVTEKGKYVELRCDPISGHTALYWYRQSLGQGPEFLIYFQGTGAADDSGLPNDRFFAVRPEGSVSTLKIQRTERGDSAVYLCASSPSETGVGELFFGEGSRLTVL.

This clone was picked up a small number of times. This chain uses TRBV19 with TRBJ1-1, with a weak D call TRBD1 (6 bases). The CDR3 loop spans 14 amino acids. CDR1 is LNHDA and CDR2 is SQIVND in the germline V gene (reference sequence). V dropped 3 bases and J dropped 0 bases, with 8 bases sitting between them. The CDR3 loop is CASSIQGMNTEAFF. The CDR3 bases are TGTGCCAGTAGTATTCAGGGGATGAACACTGAAGCTTTCTTT.

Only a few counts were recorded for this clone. In DNA, the CDR3 is TGCGCCAGCAGCCAAGATTCGGCAGGGGCCTACGAGCAGTACTTC. Its protein product is CASSQDSAGAYEQYF. V gene TRBV4-1 combines with J gene TRBJ2-7, with D maybe TRBD1 (6 bases). The CDR3 has 15 residues. V lost 0 bases and J lost 2, with 11 bases in between. Germline V gene lookup returns CDR1 MGHRA and CDR2 YSYEKL.

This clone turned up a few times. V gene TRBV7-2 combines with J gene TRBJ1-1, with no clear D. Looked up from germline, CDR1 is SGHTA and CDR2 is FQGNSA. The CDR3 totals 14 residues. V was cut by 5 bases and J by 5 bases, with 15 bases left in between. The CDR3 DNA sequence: TGTGCCAGCAGCGTACCGGGGATGGGGACTGAAGCTTTCTTT. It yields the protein CASSVPGMGTEAFF.

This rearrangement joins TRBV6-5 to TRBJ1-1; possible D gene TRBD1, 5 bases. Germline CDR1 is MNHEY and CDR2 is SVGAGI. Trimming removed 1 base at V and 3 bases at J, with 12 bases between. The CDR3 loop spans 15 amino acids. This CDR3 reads CASSYWGVRDTEAFF. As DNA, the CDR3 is TGTGCCAGCAGTTACTGGGGGGTCAGGGACACTGAAGCTTTCTTT.

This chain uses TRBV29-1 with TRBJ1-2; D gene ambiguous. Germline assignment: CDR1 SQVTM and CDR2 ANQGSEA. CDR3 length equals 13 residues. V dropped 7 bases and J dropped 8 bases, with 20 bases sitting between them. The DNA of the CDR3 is TGCAGCGCGTTGACCCTGCTGGTAGGCGGCTACACCTTC. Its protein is CSALTLLVGGYTF.

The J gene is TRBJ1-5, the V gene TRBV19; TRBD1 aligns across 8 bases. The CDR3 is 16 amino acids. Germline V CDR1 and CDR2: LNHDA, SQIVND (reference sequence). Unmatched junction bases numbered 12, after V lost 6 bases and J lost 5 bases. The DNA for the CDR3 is TGTGCCAGTAGGCGGACAGGGCGGGGGTATTATCAGCCCCAGCATTTT. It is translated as CASRRTGRGYYQPQHF.

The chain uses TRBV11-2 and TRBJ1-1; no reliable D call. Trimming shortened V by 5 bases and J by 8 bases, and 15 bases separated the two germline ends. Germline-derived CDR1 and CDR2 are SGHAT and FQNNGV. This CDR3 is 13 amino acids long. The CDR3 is CASSPRANIEAFF. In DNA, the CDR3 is TGTGCCAGCAGCCCCCGGGCTAACATAGAAGCTTTCTTT.

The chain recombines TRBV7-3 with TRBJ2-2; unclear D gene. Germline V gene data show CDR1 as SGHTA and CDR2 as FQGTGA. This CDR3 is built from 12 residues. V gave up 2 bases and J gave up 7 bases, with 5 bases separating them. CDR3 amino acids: CASSLSDGELFF. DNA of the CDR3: TGTGCCAGCAGCTTATCCGACGGGGAGCTGTTTTTT.